The 20 T cell receptor beta chains reported below all come from one sample, sequenced in a study of patients and donors after allogeneic stem cell transplantation. From the RT-PCR reads, TCRdb called clonotypes with MiXCR, one entry per CDR3 protein. Of 190,000 or so distinct CDR3 sequences in the sample, 38% were seen once. The sample comprised blood, either unsorted or a sorted T cell fraction (not recorded which). All receptors come from a human donor who was either an allogeneic HSCT recipient or a stem cell or donor lymphocyte infusion donor (not recorded which). It is not recorded whose cells these are; they may come from a transplant donor.

The chain links TRBV10-3 to TRBJ2-2; 9 bases fit TRBD2. There are 15 residues in the CDR3. Germline-derived CDR1 and CDR2 are ENHRY and SYGVKD. V gave up 7 bases and J gave up 2 bases; unmatched junction bases: 5. This CDR3 reads CAITPSGTNTGELFF. In DNA form, the CDR3 reads TGTGCCATCACCCCTAGCGGGACCAACACCGGGGAGCTGTTTTTT.

The chain uses TRBV25-1 and TRBJ1-6; D is unclear. V lost 3 bases and J lost 13, with 13 bases in between. The CDR3 has 13 amino acids. Germline V gene sequence: CDR1 MGHDK, CDR2 SYGVNS. The DNA of the CDR3 is TGTGCCAGCAGTGAGGGCTGGCTGGGGCCCCTCCACTTT. Residues: CASSEGWLGPLHF.

This chain connects TRBV7-6 to TRBJ1-1, with D unresolved. Germline assignment: CDR1 SGHVS and CDR2 FNYEAQ. V lost 1 base to trimming and J lost 1 base, with 4 bases between them. The CDR3 is made up of 13 amino acids. CDR3: CASSLEPNTEAFF. The CDR3 nucleotides read TGTGCCAGCAGCTTAGAACCGAACACTGAAGCTTTCTTT.

This clonotype was seen more than once but under ten times. The gene calls are TRBV10-3 and TRBJ1-5; tentative D call: TRBD1 (5 bases). CDR3 length: 15 amino acids. Trimming took off 4 bases at V and 7 bases at J, with 17 bases between the two ends. Germline V CDR1 and CDR2: ENHRY, SYGVKD. CDR3 loop: CAISVSGTPGQPQHF. The CDR3 DNA follows: TGTGCCATCAGTGTCTCTGGGACGCCGGGGCAGCCCCAGCATTTT.

This clonotype was counted between two and nine times. The J gene is TRBJ1-4, the V gene TRBV7-2, with 10 bases fitting TRBD1. V trimming: 3 bases; J trimming: 7 bases; junction bases outside the gene matches: 2. Germline-derived CDR1 and CDR2 are SGHTA and FQGNSA. The CDR3 contains 14 residues. CDR3 coding DNA: TGTGCCAGCAGCTTGGGACAGGGGCTTGAAAAACTGTTTTTT. It is translated as CASSLGQGLEKLFF.

This clonotype was seen only a few times. The genes are TRBV4-3 and TRBJ1-1; D is uncertain. V was shortened by 4 bases and J by 6 bases, with 15 bases between the two germline ends. Germline V gene data show CDR1 as LGHNA and CDR2 as YSLEER. This CDR3 spans 14 amino acids. CDR3 residues: CASSRTIKDAEAFF. The CDR3 DNA reads as TGCGCCAGCAGCCGAACCATCAAGGACGCTGAAGCTTTCTTT.

The V and J genes are TRBV5-1 and TRBJ1-6; possibly TRBD1 for D (6 bases). The CDR3 totals 18 residues. From germline, CDR1 is SGHRS and CDR2 YFSETQ. V was shortened by 4 bases and J by 0 bases, with 17 bases between the two germline ends. CDR3: CASSVAGGSSSYNSPLHF. The CDR3 region has the DNA TGCGCCAGCAGCGTGGCCGGGGGCTCGAGCTCCTATAATTCACCCCTCCACTTT.

The rearrangement uses TRBV6-2 or TRBV6-3 and TRBJ1-6; D gene unclear. The ends were cut back, 6 bases at V and 17 bases at J, with 23 bases in the middle. Germline V gene sequence: CDR1 MNHEY, CDR2 SVGEGT. The CDR3 totals 14 residues. CDR3 DNA sequence: TGTGCCAGCAGGACGAACCGGGAGCCTACCCGAATCCACTTT. This gives the protein CASRTNREPTRIHF.

The chain carries TRBV7-9 and TRBJ1-4; tentatively, D is TRBD1 (6 bases). The V gene's germline CDR1 is SEHNR and CDR2 FQNEAQ (reference sequence). Trimming stripped 1 base from V and 7 bases from J, with 10 bases between. The CDR3 has 14 amino acids. The CDR3 protein is CASSLGRGPEKLFF. Here the CDR3 DNA reads TGTGCCAGCAGCTTAGGACGGGGGCCTGAAAAACTGTTTTTT.

The chain uses TRBV9 and TRBJ1-1; TRBD1 matches 10 bases. V lost 4 bases, J lost 5 bases, and 11 bases stayed unmatched. This CDR3 has 16 residues. Germline CDR1 and CDR2: SGDLS and YYNGEE. The CDR3 region is CASSHPGTGAGTEAFF. CDR3 DNA sequence: TGTGCCAGCAGCCACCCCGGGACAGGGGCGGGTACTGAAGCTTTCTTT.

The V call is TRBV20-1, the J call TRBJ2-3; maybe TRBD1 (5 bases). V lost 5 bases to trimming and J lost 2 bases, with 11 bases between them. CDR1 DFQATT and CDR2 SNEGSKA come from the germline V gene (reference sequence). The CDR3 has 13 residues. CDR3 loop: CSARGHPTDTQYF. Written as DNA, the CDR3 is TGCAGTGCTCGAGGACACCCCACAGATACGCAGTATTTT.

V gene TRBV20-1 combines with J gene TRBJ1-1; the D is unclear. The CDR3 is 15 amino acids. Germline V gene sequence: CDR1 DFQATT, CDR2 SNEGSKA (reference sequence). Trimming took 5 bases from V and 1 from J, leaving 17 bases between them. CDR3 bases: TGCAGTGCTTGCCCCGATTGGAGCGGGAACACTGAAGCTTTCTTT. Amino acid sequence: CSACPDWSGNTEAFF.

The J gene is TRBJ2-7, the V gene TRBV10-3; 8 bases line up with TRBD1. CDR1 is ENHRY, CDR2 SYGVKD, per germline. The length of the CDR3 is 15 residues. Trimming removed 2 bases from V and 6 bases from J; junction bases left unmatched: 9. The CDR3: CAISEPAGTGREQYF. The CDR3 DNA reads as TGTGCCATCAGTGAGCCGGCCGGGACAGGACGCGAGCAGTACTTC.

The CDR3 DNA follows: TGCAGTGCTAGAGCAACGTTCCTGGAAAACACTGAAGCTTTCTTT. It specifies CSARATFLENTEAFF. The V call is TRBV20-1, the J call TRBJ1-1; D remains ambiguous. The V gene lost 1 base and the J gene lost 2 bases, with 14 bases spanning the gap. The CDR3 runs to 15 residues. Germline assignment: CDR1 DFQATT and CDR2 SNEGSKA (reference sequence).

The chain links TRBV3-1 to TRBJ2-7; a weak D match, TRBD1 (5 bases). V lost 4 bases and J 0 bases, leaving 10 bases between the germline ends. CDR3 length: 14 amino acids. Germline V CDR1 and CDR2: LGHDT, YNNKEL (reference sequence). CDR3 bases: TGTGCCAGCAGCCTAGACAGCGTCTCCTACGAGCAGTACTTC. Its translation: CASSLDSVSYEQYF.

The sample holds a few counts of this clonotype. The chain is built from TRBV6-5 and TRBJ1-4; 8 nucleotides line up with TRBD1. V shed 5 bases, J shed 5 bases, and the junction held 7 bases outside the gene matches. Germline CDR1 reads MNHEY; CDR2 reads SVGAGI. This CDR3 contains 15 residues. CDR3 sequence: CASSRGQEQNEKLFF. The CDR3, as DNA: TGTGCCAGCAGTCGGGGACAGGAACAGAATGAAAAACTGTTTTTT.

This clonotype was seen a few times. The genes are TRBV20-1 and TRBJ1-1; 9 bases fit TRBD1. This CDR3 region has 15 residues. CDR1 and CDR2 (germline): DFQATT, SNEGSKA (reference sequence). The DNA for the CDR3 is TGCAGCTTACACAGGGGGCGATTTATGAACACTGAAGCTTTCTTT. It encodes CSLHRGRFMNTEAFF.

This chain uses TRBV21-1 with TRBJ1-4. TRBV21-1 is designated a pseudogene. The CDR3 loop spans 13 amino acids. The CDR3 sequence is CASDGATNEKLFF. Here the CDR3 DNA reads TGTGCCAGCGACGGGGCAACTAATGAAAAACTGTTTTTT.

The V gene is TRBV4-2, the J gene TRBJ2-5; weak D call: TRBD2 (5 bases). Per the germline V gene, CDR1 is LGHNA and CDR2 is YNFKEQ. This CDR3 comprises 15 residues. V lost 0 bases and J lost 0, with 8 bases in between. CDR3 sequence: CASSQDGEHQETQYF. CDR3 coding DNA: TGTGCCAGCAGCCAAGACGGGGAGCACCAAGAGACCCAGTACTTC.

This clonotype was observed a few times. The chain couples TRBV29-1 to TRBJ1-3, with a possible D match to TRBD1 (5 bases). The CDR3 is 16 amino acids. Trimming cost V 3 bases and J 0 bases, with 15 bases left between them. The germline V gene encodes CDR1 SQVTM and CDR2 ANQGSEA. This CDR3 is CSVDSGLIHSGNTIYF. The CDR3 DNA sequence: TGCAGCGTTGATTCGGGACTGATCCACTCTGGAAACACCATATATTTT.